A selection of T cell receptor beta chains follows, all from one sample in a study of blood T cell repertoires in COVID-19. The repertoire was sequenced with immunoSEQ multiplex PCR; TCRdb's copy has only in-frame clones and lacks some. Here the sample spans around 210,000 clones, about 82% being singletons. Sequencing was carried out using peripheral blood. All receptors come from a man aged 45 to 65 with COVID-19, enrolled during active disease. Both conserved end residues are part of each CDR3. Fields, in order: clone size, J gene, D gene, V gene, CDR3 protein, CDR3 DNA. The D gene is left open where the match is weak. Expanded clones get a size class; other rows say once, few or many, or leave the size out.

- TRBJ1-1 - TRBV5-1 CASSLYRVDTEAFF TGCGCCAGCAGCTTGTACAGGGTAGACACTGAAGCTTTCTTT
- TRBJ2-2 TRBD2 TRBV2 CASSEDPGTSGGWNTGELFF TGTGCCAGCAGTGAAGACCCCGGGACTAGCGGGGGCTGGAACACCGGGGAGCTGTTTTTT
- TRBJ1-3 - TRBV5-6 CASSLVQGDSGNTIYF TGTGCCAGCAGCTTGGTACAGGGTGACTCTGGAAACACCATATATTTT
- TRBJ1-6 - TRBV27 CASSFRPTNSPLHF TGTGCCAGCAGTTTCAGGCCAACTAATTCACCCCTCCACTTT
- TRBJ2-3 TRBD1 TRBV3-1/TRBV3-2 CASSLGPGQATDTQYF TGTGCCAGCAGCCTGGGCCCGGGACAGGCCACAGATACGCAGTATTTT
- TRBJ1-5 - TRBV19 CASSTGGGQPQHF TGTGCCAGTAGTACCGGCGGGGGTCAGCCCCAGCATTTT
- TRBJ2-5 - TRBV2 CASIGGGETQYF TGTGCCAGCATTGGGGGAGGAGAGACCCAGTACTTC
- TRBJ1-6 - TRBV27 CASKSPGGVNSPLHF TGTGCCAGCAAATCGCCGGGGGGGGTTAATTCACCCCTCCACTTT
once TRBJ2-7 - TRBV6-4 CASRVYRASYEQYF TGTGCCAGCAGAGTGTACAGGGCTTCCTACGAGCAGTACTTC
- TRBJ2-7 TRBD2 TRBV18 CASSPWGGHEQYF TGTGCCAGCTCACCCTGGGGAGGGCATGAGCAGTACTTC
- TRBJ2-7 TRBD1 TRBV6-2/TRBV6-3 CASSDRDRAPYEQYF TGTGCCAGCAGCGACCGGGACAGGGCCCCCTACGAGCAGTACTTC
- TRBJ1-5 - TRBV21-1 CASSPQGGYHNQPQHF TGTGCCAGCAGCCCCCAGGGGGGATACCACAATCAGCCCCAGCATTTT
once TRBJ2-1 TRBD1 TRBV12-5 CASGVQQGVYNEQFF TGTGCTAGTGGTGTGCAACAGGGGGTTTACAATGAGCAGTTCTTC
- TRBJ2-6 - TRBV19 CASNQQGSGANVLTF TGTGCCAGTAACCAACAGGGATCTGGGGCCAACGTCCTGACTTTC
- TRBJ1-1 - TRBV19 CASSKGQGTGNTEAFF TGTGCCAGTAGTAAGGGGCAGGGGACGGGGAACACTGAAGCTTTCTTT
- TRBJ1-6 TRBD1 TRBV6-1 CASSEAPGTGSSPLHF TGTGCCAGCAGTGAAGCTCCCGGGACAGGGAGTTCACCCCTCCACTTT
- TRBJ1-2 - TRBV30 CAWRDLVRDIEKYGYTF TGTGCCTGGAGGGACCTCGTCCGGGACATCGAAAAGTATGGCTACACCTTC
once TRBJ2-7 TRBD1 TRBV11-1 CASSLAGQGAYEQYF TGTGCCAGCAGCTTAGCTGGACAGGGGGCTTACGAGCAGTACTTC
medium-sized TRBJ2-2 TRBD1 TRBV7-9 CASSETGQGDTGELFF TGTGCCAGCAGCGAAACAGGACAGGGGGACACCGGGGAGCTGTTTTTT
few TRBJ2-2 - TRBV9 CASSVVGTANTGELFF TGTGCCAGCAGCGTAGTTGGTACAGCGAACACCGGGGAGCTGTTTTTT
few TRBJ2-2 TRBD1 TRBV7-3 CASSPIKGATGELFF TGTGCCAGCAGCCCCATCAAGGGGGCGACCGGGGAGCTGTTTTTT
few TRBJ2-4 TRBD1 TRBV28 CASSQTGARAKNIQYF TGTGCCAGCAGTCAGACAGGGGCCAGGGCCAAAAACATTCAGTACTTC
- TRBJ1-2 - TRBV11-2 CASSPWSEGNYGYTF TGTGCCAGCAGCCCTTGGTCGGAGGGAAACTATGGCTACACCTTC
- TRBJ2-3 - TRBV6-1 CASSEDRPTDTQYF TGTGCCAGCAGTGAAGACAGACCCACAGATACGCAGTATTTT
once TRBJ1-6 - TRBV20-1 CSAAGGSPLHF TGCAGTGCCGCCGGCGGTTCACCCCTCCACTTT
- TRBJ1-5 TRBD1 TRBV6-2/TRBV6-3 CASSGQAFSNQPQHF TGTGCCAGCAGTGGACAGGCCTTTAGCAATCAGCCCCAGCATTTT
- TRBJ2-7 - TRBV28 CASSLPLTYEQYF TGTGCCAGCAGTTTACCCCTAACCTACGAGCAGTACTTC
- TRBJ2-1 TRBD2 TRBV30 CAWRRSSGGPMSSYNEQFF TGTGCCTGGAGACGGAGTAGCGGGGGGCCTATGAGCTCCTACAATGAGCAGTTCTTC
- TRBJ2-7 - TRBV5-6 CASSGGLGGFYEQYF TGTGCCAGCAGCGGGGGCTTGGGCGGGTTTTACGAGCAGTACTTC